Below are 17 T cell receptor beta chains sequenced from a single sample in a study of blood T cell repertoires in COVID-19. Clones were sequenced by immunoSEQ multiplex PCR, and TCRdb holds only the in-frame ones, with some missing. The profile covers around 250,000 clones, with around nine tenths appearing a single time and approximately 8.2% taken by the ten largest. Sequencing was performed on peripheral blood. The receptors were sampled from a man between 35 and 55 years old with active or convalescent COVID-19.

The rearrangement joins TRBV2 to TRBJ2-7; 9 bases are a match to TRBD2. J was trimmed by 7 bases and V by 10 bases; bases with no gene match: 8. The CDR3 is made up of 12 amino acids. Germline loops: CDR1 SNHLY, CDR2 FYNNEI. CDR3 region: CATSGISGEQYF. The CDR3 bases are TGTGCCACTAGCGGGATTTCGGGGGAGCAGTACTTC.

The chain recombines TRBV9 with TRBJ2-5; D gene uncertain. The CDR3 sequence is 13 residues long. CDR1 and CDR2 (germline): SGDLS, YYNGEE. V lost 7 bases to trimming and J lost 5 bases, with 15 bases between them. CDR3 sequence (DNA): TGTGCCAGCGAAAAAGGAGTCGGTGAGACCCAGTACTTC. Protein product: CASEKGVGETQYF.

The V gene is TRBV5-6, the J gene TRBJ1-2, with TRBD1 matching 7 bases. Germline V gene sequence: CDR1 SGHDT, CDR2 YYEEEE. V trimming: 2 bases; J trimming: 8 bases; junction bases outside the gene matches: 6. This CDR3 has 13 amino acids. CDR3 in amino acids: CASSFGRQGGYTF. CDR3 DNA: TGTGCCAGCAGCTTTGGGAGACAGGGAGGCTACACCTTC.

In nucleotides, the CDR3 is TGTGCCAGTAGTATATGGCGGGACCGAACTCATGGCTACACCTTC. Its translation: CASSIWRDRTHGYTF. The chain employs TRBV19 and TRBJ1-2; D is possibly TRBD1 (5 bases). The germline CDR1 and CDR2 sequences are LNHDA and SQIVND (reference sequence). This CDR3 has 15 residues. V lost 2 bases to trimming and J lost 6 bases, with 16 bases between them.

The V call is TRBV29-1, the J call TRBJ1-5, with 7 bases identical to TRBD1. There are 14 residues in the CDR3. The junction had 5 bases not matched to a gene; V was cut back by 6 bases and J by 0 bases. The germline V gene encodes CDR1 SQVTM and CDR2 ANQGSEA. Here the CDR3 DNA reads TGCAGCGTGTCCGGACAGGATAGCAATCAGCCCCAGCATTTT. Translating gives CSVSGQDSNQPQHF.

This clone is a singleton in its sample. The CDR3 DNA follows: TGTGCCAGCAGCGTAGAGTCACTAGCAGGTGGTCTGAGTCAAGCGGACTCTAGCACAGATACGCAGTATTTT. Translating gives CASSVESLAGGLSQADSSTDTQYF. This chain connects TRBV9 to TRBJ2-3, with a weak D call TRBD2 (6 bases). Trimming removed 0 bases from V and 0 bases from J, with 35 bases in between. Germline CDR1 is SGDLS and CDR2 is YYNGEE. The CDR3 totals 24 residues.

In its sample, this clone was seen a few times. The chain uses TRBV19 and TRBJ2-7, with TRBD1 as a possible D gene (6 bases). The germline CDR1 and CDR2 sequences are LNHDA and SQIVND (reference sequence). The CDR3 totals 15 residues. The V end lost 3 bases, the J end lost 0 bases, and 12 bases lay between the germline ends. The DNA of the CDR3 is TGTGCCAGTAGTATCTCTCAGGGGAGCTCCTACGAGCAGTACTTC. Amino acids: CASSISQGSSYEQYF.

J is TRBJ2-2 and V is TRBV7-9; 8 bases match TRBD2. CDR3 size: 14 residues. With 5 bases clipped from V and 6 bases from J, the junction kept 5 bases outside the gene matches. Germline values: CDR1 SEHNR, CDR2 FQNEAQ (reference sequence). CDR3 DNA sequence: TGTGCCAGCAGCCGGACTAGCTTCGCCGGGGAGCTGTTTTTT. Encoded protein: CASSRTSFAGELFF.

The V and J genes are TRBV6-6 and TRBJ2-1; TRBD2 matches 11 bases. The CDR3 consists of 15 residues. The ends lost 8 bases at V and 7 bases at J; junction bases unmatched: 10. Germline V gene lookup returns CDR1 MNHNY and CDR2 SVGAGI (reference sequence). CDR3 region: CASVNSGRAKNEQFF. The DNA of the CDR3 is TGTGCCAGCGTTAATAGCGGGAGGGCCAAAAATGAGCAGTTCTTC.

This chain joins TRBV6-5 and TRBJ1-3; 7 positions agree with TRBD1. This CDR3 region has 15 residues. The germline V gene has CDR1 MNHEY and CDR2 SVGAGI. Trimming removed 5 bases from V and 3 bases from J; junction bases left unmatched: 7. In nucleotides, the CDR3 is TGTGCCAGCAGTCTGACAGGGCTTGGTGGAAACACCATATATTTT. This codes for CASSLTGLGGNTIYF.

This sequence joins TRBV7-9 and TRBJ2-7; D is perhaps TRBD2 (6 bases). The CDR3 spans 14 residues. The germline V and J ends were trimmed by 2 bases and 2 bases, with 10 bases remaining between them. Germline assignment: CDR1 SEHNR and CDR2 FQNEAQ (reference sequence). CDR3 nucleotides: TGTGCCAGCAGCTTAAATAGCGGAACCTACGAGCAGTACTTC. It yields the protein CASSLNSGTYEQYF.

The gene calls are TRBV9 and TRBJ2-1; no clear D. Germline CDR1 SGDLS, CDR2 YYNGEE. Between the trimmed V and J ends, which lost 0 bases and 0 bases, there was a span of 7 bases. CDR3 length: 15 amino acids. CDR3 DNA sequence: TGTGCCAGCAGCGTAGCTTTGAGCTCCTACAATGAGCAGTTCTTC. Encoded protein: CASSVALSSYNEQFF.

The CDR3 reads CASSLGVGDFEQYF. The CDR3 region has the DNA TGTGCCAGCAGCTTAGGGGTGGGGGACTTCGAGCAGTACTTC. V is TRBV7-2 and J is TRBJ2-7, with a possible D match to TRBD2 (6 bases). V gave up 1 base and J gave up 6 bases, with 13 bases separating them. CDR1 and CDR2 (germline): SGHTA, FQGNSA. The CDR3 has 14 amino acids. Complete variable domain (other parts from reference TRBV7-2 and TRBJ2-7): GAGVSQSPSNKVTEKGKDVELRCDPISGHTALYWYRQSLGQGLEFLIYFQGNSAPDKSGLPSDRFSAERTGGSVSTLTIQRTQQEDSAVYLCASSLGVGDFEQYFGPGTRLTVT.

This chain links TRBV9 with TRBJ2-3, with a weak D call TRBD2 (6 bases). This CDR3 region has 18 residues. CDR1 and CDR2 (germline): SGDLS, YYNGEE. Trimming took off 3 bases at V and 0 bases at J, with 20 bases between the two ends. CDR3 DNA sequence: TGTGCCAGCAGCGCCCGATACTCACCGGGACTTAGCACAGATACGCAGTATTTT. Translated, it gives CASSARYSPGLSTDTQYF.

The rearrangement uses TRBV5-6 and TRBJ1-5; TRBD1 aligns across 7 bases. Germline V gene data show CDR1 as SGHDT and CDR2 as YYEEEE. The CDR3 is made up of 14 amino acids. J gave up 4 bases and V 2 bases, and 3 bases lay outside the gene matches. This CDR3 reads CASSFRDSNQPQHF. CDR3 DNA: TGTGCCAGCAGCTTCCGGGACAGTAATCAGCCCCAGCATTTT.

This chain uses TRBV19 with TRBJ1-5; unclear D gene. Germline assignment: CDR1 LNHDA and CDR2 SQIVND (reference sequence). Trimming removed 1 base from V and 7 bases from J, with 11 bases in between. The CDR3 spans 14 residues. CDR3 region: CASSIVSVGQPQHF. As DNA, the CDR3 is TGTGCCAGTAGTATAGTATCCGTCGGGCAGCCCCAGCATTTT.

This chain connects TRBV28 to TRBJ1-5; TRBD1 aligns across 8 bases. This CDR3 spans 13 amino acids. The trim removed 7 bases at V and 4 bases at J, leaving 3 bases unmatched. The germline gives CDR1 MDHEN, CDR2 SYDVKM. CDR3 sequence: CASIWDRNQPQHF. The CDR3 bases are TGTGCCAGCATCTGGGACAGGAATCAGCCCCAGCATTTT.